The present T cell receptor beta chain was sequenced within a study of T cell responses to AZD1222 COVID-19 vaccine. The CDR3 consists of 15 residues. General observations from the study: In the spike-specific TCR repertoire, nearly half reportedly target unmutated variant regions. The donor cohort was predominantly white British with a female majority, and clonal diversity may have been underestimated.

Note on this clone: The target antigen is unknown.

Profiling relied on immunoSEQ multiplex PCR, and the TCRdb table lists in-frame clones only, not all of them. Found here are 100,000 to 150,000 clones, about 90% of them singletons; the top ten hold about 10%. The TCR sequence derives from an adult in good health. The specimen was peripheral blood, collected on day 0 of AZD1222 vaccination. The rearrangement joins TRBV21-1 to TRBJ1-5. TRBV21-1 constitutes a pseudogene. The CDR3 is CASSSGIRINQPQHF. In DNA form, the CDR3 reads TGTGCCAGCAGCAGTGGGATACGGATCAATCAGCCCCAGCATTTT.